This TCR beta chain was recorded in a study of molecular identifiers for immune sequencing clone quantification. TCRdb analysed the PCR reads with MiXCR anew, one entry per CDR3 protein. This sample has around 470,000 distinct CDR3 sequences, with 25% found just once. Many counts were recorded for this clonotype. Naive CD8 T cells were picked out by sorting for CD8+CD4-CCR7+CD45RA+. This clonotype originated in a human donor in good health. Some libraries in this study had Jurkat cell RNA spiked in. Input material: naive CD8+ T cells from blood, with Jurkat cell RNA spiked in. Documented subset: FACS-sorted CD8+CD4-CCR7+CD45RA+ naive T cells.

The CDR3 loop reads CSAAYGLHEAFF. CDR3 nucleotides: TGCAGCGCTGCCTACGGGTTACATGAAGCTTTCTTT. V and J are TRBV29-1 and TRBJ1-1; D not certain. This CDR3 contains 12 residues. Between the trimmed V and J ends, which lost 7 bases and 7 bases, there was a span of 16 bases. Germline CDR1 reads SQVTM; CDR2 reads ANQGSEA.